This T cell receptor beta chain appears in the sequencing data of a study of blood T cell repertoires in COVID-19. Looking at the study overall: Nucleic acid was either cDNA or gDNA, and it came from T cells, B-cell-depleted T cells, or PBMCs.

Source study methods: Estimates of nucleated cell counts were drawn from the amplification of reference gene primers. Clones were read by immunoSEQ multiplex PCR, and TCRdb kept only the in-frame ones, dropping some. V and J calls and clone size are copied from that table; D and trimming were computed from the DNA. The repertoire has approximately 300,000 clones, approximately 88% of them found once; the top ten carry roughly 4%. There are 13 residues in the CDR3. Per the germline V gene, CDR1 is SNHLY and CDR2 is FYNNEI. V shed 7 bases and J 3 bases; nucleotides not matched to a gene: 3. V usage is TRBV2 and J usage is TRBJ2-7, with 10 bases matching TRBD1. This clonotype was obtained from a woman between 45 and 60 years old with active or convalescent COVID-19. The sample taken for sequencing was peripheral blood. The CDR3 spells CASKDRGVYEQYF. The CDR3 bases are TGTGCCAGCAAGGACAGGGGGGTCTACGAGCAGTACTTC. The complete variable domain, with remaining parts taken from reference TRBV2 and TRBJ2-7, reads EPEVTQTPSHQVTQMGQEVILRCVPISNHLYFYWYRQILGQKVEFLVSFYNNEISEKSEIFDDQFSVERPDGSNFTLKIRSTKLEDSAMYFCASKDRGVYEQYFGPGTRLTVT.